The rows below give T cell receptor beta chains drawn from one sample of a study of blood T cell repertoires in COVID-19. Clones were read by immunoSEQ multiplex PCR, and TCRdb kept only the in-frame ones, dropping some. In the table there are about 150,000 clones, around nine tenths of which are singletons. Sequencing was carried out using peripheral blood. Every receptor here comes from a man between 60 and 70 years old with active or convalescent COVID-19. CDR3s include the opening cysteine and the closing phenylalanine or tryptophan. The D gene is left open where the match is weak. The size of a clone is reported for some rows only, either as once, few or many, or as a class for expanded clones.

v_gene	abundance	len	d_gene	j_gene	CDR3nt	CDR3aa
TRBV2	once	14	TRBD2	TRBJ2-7	TGTGCCAGCAGGCGGACTAGCGGGACCTACGAGCAGTACTTC	CASRRTSGTYEQYF
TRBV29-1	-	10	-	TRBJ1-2	TGCAGCGTTGCTACCGTCGGCTACACCTTC	CSVATVGYTF
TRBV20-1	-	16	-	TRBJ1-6	TGCAGTGCTAGTCTTTCGGGAGCGGCCTATAATTCACCCCTCCACTTT	CSASLSGAAYNSPLHF
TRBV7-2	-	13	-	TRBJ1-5	TGTGCCAGCAGCTTAGCCCCTAATCAGCCCCAGCATTTT	CASSLAPNQPQHF
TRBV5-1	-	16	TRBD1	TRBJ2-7	TGCGCCAGCAGCGGTGGACAGGGGAAGGACTCCTACGAGCAGTACTTC	CASSGGQGKDSYEQYF
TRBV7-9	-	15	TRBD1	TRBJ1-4	TGTGCCAGCAGCTTTCCTACAGGGGCTAATGAAAAACTGTTTTTT	CASSFPTGANEKLFF
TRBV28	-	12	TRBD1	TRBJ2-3	TGTGCCAGCAGTTCAACAGGGGTTGCGCAGTATTTT	CASSSTGVAQYF
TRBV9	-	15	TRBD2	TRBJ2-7	TGTGCCAGCAGCGTCGGGGCTAGCGGGATTTACGAGCAGTACTTC	CASSVGASGIYEQYF
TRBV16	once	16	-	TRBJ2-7	TGTGCCAGCAGCCATCCCCAGGGGACACTCTCCTACGAGCAGTACTTC	CASSHPQGTLSYEQYF
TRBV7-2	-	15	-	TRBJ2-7	TGTGCCAGCAGCTTAAGTATAAGGGCGGGCTACGAGCAGTACTTC	CASSLSIRAGYEQYF
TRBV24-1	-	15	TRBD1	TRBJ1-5	TGTGCCACCAGTGATGGACAGGGGGCGAATCAGCCCCAGCATTTT	CATSDGQGANQPQHF
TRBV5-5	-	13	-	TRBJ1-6	TGTGCCAGTTGGGGCCGGTGGGATTCACCCCTCCACTTT	CASWGRWDSPLHF
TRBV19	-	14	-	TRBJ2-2	TGTGCCAGTAGTGCGGGATATGTAACCGGGGAGCTGTTTTTT	CASSAGYVTGELFF
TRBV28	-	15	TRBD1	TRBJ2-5	TGTGCCAGCAGTTTAGCCGGGACAGACCAAGAGACCCAGTACTTC	CASSLAGTDQETQYF
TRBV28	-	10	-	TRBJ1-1	TGTGCCAGCAGGAAAATGGACTCCTTCTTT	CASRKMDSFF
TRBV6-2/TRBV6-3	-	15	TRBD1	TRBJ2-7	TGTGCCAGCAGTATTTCCGGGACAGGGGGCGGCGAGCAGTACTTC	CASSISGTGGGEQYF
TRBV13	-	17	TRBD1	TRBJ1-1	TGTGCCAGCAGCCCGAGGGGGCGGACAGGGCCGTCAACTGAAGCTTTCTTT	CASSPRGRTGPSTEAFF
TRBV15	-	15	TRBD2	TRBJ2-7	TGTGCCACCAGCAGAGATCCAGCGGGAGGGAGTAAGCAGTACTTC	CATSRDPAGGSKQYF
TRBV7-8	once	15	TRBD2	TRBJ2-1	TGTGCCAGCAGCTTAGCGCCTAGCGGGAGTAATGAGCAGTTCTTC	CASSLAPSGSNEQFF
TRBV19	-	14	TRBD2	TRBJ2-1	TGTGCCAGTAGTATGCTCGGGACTAGCTATGAGCAGTTCTTC	CASSMLGTSYEQFF
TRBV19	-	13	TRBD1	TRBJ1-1	TGTGCCAGTACCACGACAGGGGGAACTGAAGCTTTCTTT	CASTTTGGTEAFF
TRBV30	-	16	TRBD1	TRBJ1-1	TGTGCCTGGGGAACTCGGGACAGGGGACGTAACACTGAAGCTTTCTTT	CAWGTRDRGRNTEAFF
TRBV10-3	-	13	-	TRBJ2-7	TGTGCCATCAGTCGAGGGCTCCCCTACGAGCAGTACTTC	CAISRGLPYEQYF
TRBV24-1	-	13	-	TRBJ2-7	TGTGCCACCAGTGATTTGTTGGGGAGGGAGCAGTACTTC	CATSDLLGREQYF
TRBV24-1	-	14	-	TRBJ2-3	TGTGCCACCAGTGACCCCGGGACTGCAGATACGCAGTATTTT	CATSDPGTADTQYF
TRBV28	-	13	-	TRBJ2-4	TGTGCCAGCAGTTATGGAGGAACGGGAATTCAGTACTTC	CASSYGGTGIQYF
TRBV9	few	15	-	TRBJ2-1	TGTGCCAGCAGCGTAGGAATAGGAGCCTACAATGAGCAGTTCTTC	CASSVGIGAYNEQFF
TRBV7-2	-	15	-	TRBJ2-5	TGTGCCAGCAGCCGCCGGGACAACCCCCAAGAGACCCAGTACTTC	CASSRRDNPQETQYF
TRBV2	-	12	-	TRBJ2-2	TGTGCCAGCAGTGAAACGGGGGGGGAGCTGTTTTTT	CASSETGGELFF
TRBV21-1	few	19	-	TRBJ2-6	TGTGCCAGCAGCACCAGAACCGGGACAGGGGGCGCTGGGGCCAACGTCCTGACTTTC	CASSTRTGTGGAGANVLTF
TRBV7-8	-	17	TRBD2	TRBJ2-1	TGTGCCAGCAGCTCAGAGCTACTAGCGGGAGGGCCGAATGAGCAGTTCTTC	CASSSELLAGGPNEQFF
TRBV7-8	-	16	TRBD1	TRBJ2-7	TGTGCCAGCAGCTTAACGACAGGGGTAAGCTCCTACGAGCAGTACTTC	CASSLTTGVSSYEQYF
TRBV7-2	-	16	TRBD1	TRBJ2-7	TGTGCCAGCAGCTTAGCGGGACAGGGGGCTTCCTACGAGCAGTACTTC	CASSLAGQGASYEQYF
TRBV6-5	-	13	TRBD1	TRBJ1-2	TGTGCCAGCAGACCACAGGGGGGCTATGGCTACACCTTC	CASRPQGGYGYTF
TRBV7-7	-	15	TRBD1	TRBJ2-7	TGTGCTAGCAGCTTAGAGGGACAGGAAAACTACGAGCAGTACTTC	CASSLEGQENYEQYF
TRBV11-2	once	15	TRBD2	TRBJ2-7	TGTGCCAGCAGCCAAGGGGCAGCGGGAATCTACGAGCAGTACTTC	CASSQGAAGIYEQYF
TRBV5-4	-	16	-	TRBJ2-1	TGTGCCAGCAGCTTGGGAGGGGGAGTCCAGGCCAATGGGCAGTTCTTC	CASSLGGGVQANGQFF
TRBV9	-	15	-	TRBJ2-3	TGTGCCAGCAGCGTATACTGGGGGGTCACAGATACGCAGTATTTT	CASSVYWGVTDTQYF
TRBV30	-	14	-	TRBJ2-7	TGTGCCTGGAGAACGAGACAGTTCTCCTACGAGCAGTACTTC	CAWRTRQFSYEQYF
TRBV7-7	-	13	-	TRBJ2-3	TGTGCTAGCAGCTTTGGGGGGACAGATACGCAGTATTTT	CASSFGGTDTQYF
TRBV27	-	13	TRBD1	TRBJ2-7	TGTGCCAGCAGTTCTAGGGACAGCTACGAGCAGTACTTC	CASSSRDSYEQYF
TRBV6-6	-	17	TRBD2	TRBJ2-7	TGTGCCAGCAGTCATAGTTTAGCGGGAGGGCCGGTCTACGAGCAGTACTTC	CASSHSLAGGPVYEQYF
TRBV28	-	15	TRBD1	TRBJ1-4	TGTGCCAGCAGTACGCGGACAGGGAAGACTGAAAAACTGTTTTTT	CASSTRTGKTEKLFF
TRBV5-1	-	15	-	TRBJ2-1	TGCGCCAGCAGCTGGGGAGCGGGCTCCTACAATGAGCAGTTCTTC	CASSWGAGSYNEQFF
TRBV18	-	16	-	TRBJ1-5	TGTGCCAGCTCAGGAGCCGCGCAGGGCAGCAATCAGCCCCAGCATTTT	CASSGAAQGSNQPQHF
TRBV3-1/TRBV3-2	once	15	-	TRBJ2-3	TGTGCCAGCAGCCGGGAAAGTCGGAGGACAGATACGCAGTATTTT	CASSRESRRTDTQYF